The clone carrying this TCR beta chain came up once. What it binds is unknown. MiXCR, applied by TCRdb to the reads, yields one record per CDR3 protein. The sample yields more than 350,000 distinct CDR3 sequences, 25% to 40% seen once. The CDR3 is 17 amino acids. Germline-derived CDR1 and CDR2 are LGHDT and YNNKEL (reference sequence). The V and J ends lost 0 bases and 2 bases, in that order; junction bases with no gene match: 6. These data originate in a study of T cell repertoires in cytomegalovirus infection. Whole-study context: Public TCR beta signatures indicated both CMV infection and matching HLA type. Study-wide results and caveats: Summed frequency of shared TCR beta families picked out CMV carriers who also had the relevant HLA. Ex vivo responses were dominated by HLA-C-restricted CMV-specific TCR beta clonotypes.

This chain links TRBV3-1 with TRBJ2-1; 8 bases are a match to TRBD2. This clonotype originated in a human donor in good health (CMV status not recorded). Some clones in this sample may be carry-over from other donors' samples. Sequenced material: PBMCs. The CDR3 sequence: CASSQDLGGGAYNEQFF. In DNA, the CDR3 is TGTGCCAGCAGCCAAGATCTCGGGGGGGGGGCCTACAATGAGCAGTTCTTC.